Each of the 29 T cell receptor beta chains below was sequenced from the same sample in a study of T cells expressing NK-cell markers. No DNA is given; TCRdb re-called the 5' RACE reads and lists each CDR3 protein once. This sample's table has around 380,000 distinct CDR3 sequences. Sequenced input: blood T cells: a sorted CD56 or NKG2C T cell subset, CD4+ or CD8+ T cells, or bulk PBMC T cells (not recorded which). The source is a woman in her 50s in good health.

The rearrangement links TRBV29-1 to TRBJ1-3; checking the TCRdb D call of TRBD1 is not possible without DNA. In germline, CDR1 is SQVTM, CDR2 ANQGSEA. CDR3 size: 13 residues. Here the CDR3 reads CSVATGQGNTIYF.

The V call is TRBV2, the J call TRBJ2-2; TCRdb indicates TRBD1, and absent DNA this call remains unverified. The CDR3 contains 16 residues. Germline loops: CDR1 SNHLY, CDR2 FYNNEI. This CDR3 reads CASSDSWDSNTGELFF.

This chain uses TRBV5-1 with TRBJ2-3. The CDR3 is 14 residues long. Germline V CDR1 and CDR2: SGHRS, YFSETQ. CDR3 region: CASSLVPHTDTQYF.

The gene calls are TRBV7-2 and TRBJ2-4; TCRdb's D call of TRBD2 is untestable without DNA. Looked up from germline, CDR1 is SGHTA and CDR2 is FQGNSA. The CDR3 extends over 17 amino acids. CDR3 residues: CASAIEGSGYNKNIQYF.

The chain has TRBV19 and TRBJ2-3. The CDR3 has 13 amino acids. Germline V gene lookup returns CDR1 LNHDA and CDR2 SQIVND (reference sequence). The CDR3 spells CASSAARTDTQYF.

The chain couples TRBV4-1 to TRBJ2-3; TCRdb reports TRBD2, a call that lacks DNA to check it against. This CDR3 contains 18 residues. In germline, CDR1 is MGHRA, CDR2 YSYEKL. CDR3 loop: CASSQGPPSGSMADTQYF.

This rearrangement joins TRBV6-5 to TRBJ2-1; as DNA is missing, the TRBD2 call by TCRdb cannot be tested. CDR1 and CDR2 from the germline V gene are MNHEY and SVGAGI. The CDR3 sequence is 17 residues long. The CDR3 protein is CASSYSVLAGEYNEQFF.

The chain uses TRBV4-1 and TRBJ2-1; TCRdb calls TRBD2, which cannot be checked without DNA. This CDR3 spans 15 amino acids. Germline CDR1 MGHRA, CDR2 YSYEKL. The CDR3 here is CASSQVGGRVNEQFF.

This rearrangement joins TRBV29-1 to TRBJ2-1; the TCRdb call, TRBD1, lacks DNA for checking. CDR3 size: 12 residues. CDR1 and CDR2 (germline): SQVTM, ANQGSEA. This CDR3 reads CSGRGQTYGQFF.

This chain joins TRBV20-1 and TRBJ2-1; TCRdb names TRBD2, which stays unverified in the absence of DNA. Germline CDR1 DFQATT, CDR2 SNEGSKA (reference sequence). This CDR3 is built from 13 residues. The CDR3 region is CSAPTTSGNEQFF.

This chain joins TRBV12-5 and TRBJ1-1; TCRdb's D call, TRBD1, is unchecked because there is no DNA. Per the germline V gene, CDR1 is LGHNT and CDR2 is FRNRAP. CDR3 length equals 17 residues. CDR3 protein: CASGLTTGTGGDTEAFF.

The chain links TRBV20-1 to TRBJ2-7; TCRdb's D call of TRBD1 is untestable without DNA. In germline, CDR1 is DFQATT, CDR2 SNEGSKA (reference sequence). The CDR3 sequence is 16 residues long. The chain's CDR3 is CSASHLGVGSSYEQYF.

The rearrangement joins TRBV28 to TRBJ2-1; TCRdb's D call of TRBD2 is untestable without DNA. This CDR3 comprises 16 residues. Germline V lookup: CDR1 MDHEN, CDR2 SYDVKM. CDR3 sequence reads: CASSGWRSPPPIEQFF.

This chain joins TRBV20-1 and TRBJ2-1. Germline lookup yields CDR1 DFQATT and CDR2 SNEGSKA (reference sequence). The CDR3 sequence is 15 residues long. This CDR3 is CSAPRVGRYSNEQFF.

J is TRBJ2-7 and V is TRBV9. The CDR3 consists of 12 residues. The germline V gene encodes CDR1 SGDLS and CDR2 YYNGEE. The CDR3 region is CASSGSSYEQYF.

V gene TRBV29-1 combines with J gene TRBJ2-7; TCRdb calls TRBD2, which cannot be checked without DNA. Per the germline V gene, CDR1 is SQVTM and CDR2 is ANQGSEA. This CDR3 has 12 amino acids. This chain's CDR3 is CSVGSILYEQYF.

This chain joins TRBV6-2 or TRBV6-3 and TRBJ1-4; no DNA is available, so the TRBD1 call from TCRdb remains unchecked. The CDR3 loop spans 19 amino acids. Looked up from germline, CDR1 is MNHEY and CDR2 is SVGEGT. The CDR3 region is CASSYSTDSSDATNEKLFF.

The genes are TRBV12-3 or TRBV12-4 and TRBJ1-5; TCRdb designates TRBD1, a call that cannot be tested without DNA. CDR3 length: 15 amino acids. The CDR3 spells CASSLDGTRNQPQHF.

The chain links TRBV6-4 to TRBJ1-1; as DNA is missing, the TRBD1 call by TCRdb cannot be tested. CDR1 is MRHNA and CDR2 is SNTAGT in the germline V gene. The CDR3 covers 14 residues. The CDR3 protein is CASPARDKDTEAFF.

Here the CDR3 reads CARSLGVGTSGKETQYF. The V call is TRBV5-3, the J call TRBJ2-5; TCRdb's D call of TRBD2 is untestable without DNA. TRBV5-3 is labeled an ORF, and its function is uncertain. The CDR3 consists of 17 residues.

V and J are TRBV12-3 or TRBV12-4 and TRBJ2-1; TCRdb's D call, TRBD2, is unchecked because there is no DNA. The CDR3 sequence is 15 residues long. The CDR3 reads CASSLVSGSGGEQFF.

J is TRBJ2-7 and V is TRBV11-2; TCRdb proposes TRBD1, but this gene call is untestable without DNA. Germline-derived CDR1 and CDR2 are SGHAT and FQNNGV. This CDR3 spans 14 amino acids. CDR3 sequence reads: CASSLDPPGYEQYF.

The V call is TRBV10-3, the J call TRBJ2-1; the D call of TRBD2 rests on TCRdb alone, since no DNA is present to check it. The V gene's germline CDR1 is ENHRY and CDR2 SYGVKD. The CDR3 covers 13 residues. CDR3 in amino acids: CAIQETSDNEQFF.

V gene TRBV2 combines with J gene TRBJ2-2; TCRdb gives TRBD1 as the D gene, but with no DNA this cannot be confirmed. The CDR3 contains 15 residues. The germline V gene encodes CDR1 SNHLY and CDR2 FYNNEI. The chain's CDR3 is CASSVVAAPTGELFF. Full variable domain (rest looked up from reference TRBV2 and TRBJ2-2): EPEVTQTPSHQVTQMGQEVILRCVPISNHLYFYWYRQILGQKVEFLVSFYNNEISEKSEIFDDQFSVERPDGSNFTLKIRSTKLEDSAMYFCASSVVAAPTGELFFGEGSRLTVL.

J is TRBJ1-2 and V is TRBV20-1; as DNA is missing, the TRBD1 call by TCRdb cannot be tested. The CDR3 contains 15 residues. Germline lookup yields CDR1 DFQATT and CDR2 SNEGSKA (reference sequence). The CDR3 here is CSARVTRDRGKVYTF.

This chain uses TRBV7-6 with TRBJ2-1; TCRdb's D gene call, TRBD1, goes unchecked for lack of DNA. The CDR3 contains 16 residues. Germline lookup yields CDR1 SGHVS and CDR2 FNYEAQ. This CDR3 reads CASSQTPGQGANEQFF.

The CDR3 is CASSPRTVSTDTQYF. V is TRBV11-2 and J is TRBJ2-3; the D call from TCRdb, TRBD1, cannot be confirmed without DNA. Germline V CDR1 and CDR2: SGHAT, FQNNGV. The CDR3 has 15 amino acids.

The chain has TRBV5-1 and TRBJ2-3; the D call of TRBD1 rests on TCRdb alone, since no DNA is present to check it. This CDR3 comprises 17 residues. The germline V gene encodes CDR1 SGHRS and CDR2 YFSETQ. CDR3 protein: CASSKNPQTGITDTQYF.

The chain links TRBV5-1 to TRBJ1-2; TCRdb indicates TRBD1, and absent DNA this call remains unverified. This CDR3 comprises 12 residues. The germline gives CDR1 SGHRS, CDR2 YFSETQ. The CDR3 spells CASRKDSDGYTF.